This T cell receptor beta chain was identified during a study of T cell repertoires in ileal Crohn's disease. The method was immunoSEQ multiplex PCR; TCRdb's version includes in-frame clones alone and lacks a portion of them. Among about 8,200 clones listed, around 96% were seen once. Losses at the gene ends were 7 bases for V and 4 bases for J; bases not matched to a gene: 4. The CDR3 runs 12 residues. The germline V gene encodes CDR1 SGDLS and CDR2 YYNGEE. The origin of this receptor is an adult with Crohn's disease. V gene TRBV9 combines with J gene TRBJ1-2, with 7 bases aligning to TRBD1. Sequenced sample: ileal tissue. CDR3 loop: CASATGVYGYTF. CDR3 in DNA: TGTGCCAGCGCTACAGGGGTCTATGGCTACACCTTC. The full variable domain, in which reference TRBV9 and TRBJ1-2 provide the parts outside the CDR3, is DSGVTQTPKHLITATGQRVTLRCSPRSGDLSVYWYQQSLDQGLQFLIQYYNGEERAKGNILERFSAQQFPDLHSELNLSSLELGDSALYFCASATGVYGYTFGSGTRLTVV.